The 16 T cell receptor beta chains reported below all come from one sample, sequenced in a study of cytomegalovirus exposure and HLA in healthy donors. 60 Vbeta and 13 Jbeta primers were used in PCR. Libraries were prepared by immunoSEQ multiplex PCR; TCRdb keeps only in-frame clonotypes and omits some of them. Of around 76,000 clones in the sample, less than 75% were seen once. Sequenced material: PBMCs. The receptors here all came from a man aged 40-49 years in good health and CMV-seropositive.

The chain has TRBV6-5 and TRBJ2-7, with 7 bases that match TRBD1. Germline trimming cut 4 bases from V and 0 bases from J; bases unmatched to any gene: 6. From germline, CDR1 is MNHEY and CDR2 SVGAGI. The CDR3 length is 15 residues. For the CDR3, the DNA is TGTGCCAGCAGTTCCCCGACAGGGCGCTCCTACGAGCAGTACTTC. This encodes CASSSPTGRSYEQYF.

This chain connects TRBV4-1 to TRBJ1-6; 8 nucleotides match TRBD1. The length of the CDR3 is 14 residues. Germline lookup yields CDR1 MGHRA and CDR2 YSYEKL. The V gene end was trimmed by 1 base and the J gene end by 9 bases; junction bases not matched to a gene: 2. CDR3 residues: CASSQADRASPLHF. The CDR3 coding sequence is TGCGCCAGCAGCCAAGCGGACAGGGCTTCACCCCTCCACTTT.

The gene calls are TRBV5-4 and TRBJ2-2; TRBD1 matches at 9 bases. V lost 7 bases, J lost 6 bases, and 10 bases stayed unmatched. CDR1 and CDR2 from the germline V gene are SGHNT and YYREEE (reference sequence). The CDR3 loop spans 15 amino acids. CDR3 bases: TGTGCCAGCGGCTACACAGGGGGCAATGCCGGGGAGCTGTTTTTT. It translates to CASGYTGGNAGELFF.

The chain joins TRBV19 to TRBJ1-1, with D tentatively TRBD1 (5 bases). The CDR3 contains 13 residues. V gave up 8 bases and J gave up 7 bases, with 17 bases separating them. Germline values: CDR1 LNHDA, CDR2 SQIVND (reference sequence). As DNA, the CDR3 is TGTGCCAGTGGGCTGGGGCAGTCCGTTGAAGCTTTCTTT. It is translated as CASGLGQSVEAFF. The whole variable domain, remainder taken from reference TRBV19 and TRBJ1-1, is DGGITQSPKYLFRKEGQNVTLSCEQNLNHDAMYWYRQDPGQGLRLIYYSQIVNDFQKGDIAEGYSVSREKKESFPLTVTSAQKNPTAFYLCASGLGQSVEAFFGQGTRLTVV.

This clone was seen once. V and J are TRBV5-4 and TRBJ1-1, with D possibly matching TRBD1 (6 bases). CDR1 is SGHNT, CDR2 YYREEE, per germline (reference sequence). The CDR3 contains 14 residues. V lost 5 bases and J lost 8, with 19 bases in between. The chain's CDR3 is CASRRGGAEVEAFF. CDR3 DNA sequence: TGTGCCAGCAGGCGTGGGGGGGCTGAGGTGGAAGCTTTCTTT.

As DNA, the CDR3 is TGCGCCAGCAGCCATATCCCGGGATCGAACACCGGGGAGCTGTTTTTT. It is translated as CASSHIPGSNTGELFF. The chain couples TRBV4-1 to TRBJ2-2; TRBD2 is a possible D gene (5 bases). Trimming removed 3 bases from V and 0 bases from J, with 11 bases in between. In germline, CDR1 is MGHRA, CDR2 YSYEKL. The CDR3 is 16 amino acids.

Only a few counts were recorded for this clone. The chain joins TRBV29-1 to TRBJ1-1; weak D call: TRBD1 (6 bases). The CDR3 spans 13 residues. CDR1 and CDR2 from the germline V gene are SQVTM and ANQGSEA. V dropped 5 bases and J dropped 1 base, with 11 bases sitting between them. This CDR3 reads CSVLQGRNTEAFF. As DNA, the CDR3 is TGCAGCGTTCTCCAGGGGAGGAACACTGAAGCTTTCTTT. The full variable domain, completed using reference TRBV29-1 and TRBJ1-1, is SAVISQKPSRDICQRGTSLTIQCQVDSQVTMMFWYRQQPGQSLTLIATANQGSEATYESGFVIDKFPISRPNLTFSTLTVSNMSPEDSSIYLCSVLQGRNTEAFFGQGTRLTVV.

V and J are TRBV6-5 and TRBJ1-2; the D gene is possibly TRBD1 (5 bases). CDR1 and CDR2 from the germline V gene are MNHEY and SVGAGI. The CDR3 runs 16 residues. Trimming removed 3 bases at V and 5 bases at J, with 19 bases between. The CDR3 region has the DNA TGTGCCAGCAGTTATATGAGGGACGGAGGGAATTATGGCTACACCTTC. Protein: CASSYMRDGGNYGYTF.

This chain connects TRBV5-1 to TRBJ2-7, with 9 bases matching TRBD2. V lost 7 bases to trimming and J lost 2 bases; unmatched junction nucleotides: 7. Germline loops: CDR1 SGHRS, CDR2 YFSETQ. CDR3 length: 14 amino acids. CDR3 in amino acids: CASRGAGGPYEQYF. In DNA, the CDR3 is TGCGCCAGCCGAGGAGCGGGAGGACCCTACGAGCAGTACTTC.

This chain uses TRBV12-1 with TRBJ1-3; the table assigns TRBD1, which was not confirmed against the DNA. TRBV12-1 is listed as a pseudogene. The CDR3 sequence is 16 residues long. This CDR3 is CASSSTGKRCGNTIYF. In DNA form, the CDR3 reads TGTGCCAGCAGCTCCACAGGGAAACGCTGTGGAAACACCATATATTTT.

This clone was observed a handful of times. The V and J genes are TRBV7-9 and TRBJ1-4, with D perhaps matching TRBD1 (5 bases). The CDR3 consists of 15 residues. V was cut by 5 bases and J by 5 bases, with 15 bases left in between. The germline V gene encodes CDR1 SEHNR and CDR2 FQNEAQ (reference sequence). The CDR3 loop is CASSPQRGRNEKLFF. CDR3 coding DNA: TGTGCCAGCAGCCCTCAACGGGGGAGGAATGAAAAACTGTTTTTT. Based on the CDR3 plus reference TRBV7-9 and TRBJ1-4, the full variable domain is DTGVSQNPRHKITKRGQNVTFRCDPISEHNRLYWYRQTLGQGPEFLTYFQNEAQLEKSRLLSDRFSAERPKGSFSTLEIQRTEQGDSAMYLCASSPQRGRNEKLFFGSGTQLSVL.

This clone was detected only a few times. Written as DNA, the CDR3 is TGTGCCAGCCATGGGACAGCCTCTGGAAACACCATATATTTT. This gives the protein CASHGTASGNTIYF. The chain recombines TRBV6-6 with TRBJ1-3; 7 positions match TRBD1. J was trimmed by 0 bases and V by 8 bases; bases with no gene match: 4. The CDR3 runs 14 residues. Germline V gene sequence: CDR1 MNHNY, CDR2 SVGAGI (reference sequence).

V is TRBV9 and J is TRBJ2-2; D unclear. Trimming left V 0 bases short and J 7 bases short, with 7 bases between. The germline V gene encodes CDR1 SGDLS and CDR2 YYNGEE. The CDR3 spans 13 residues. The CDR3 is CASSVAFNGELFF. The CDR3 nucleotides read TGTGCCAGCAGCGTAGCCTTTAACGGGGAGCTGTTTTTT. Together with reference TRBV9 and TRBJ2-2, the CDR3 gives the full variable domain: DSGVTQTPKHLITATGQRVTLRCSPRSGDLSVYWYQQSLDQGLQFLIQYYNGEERAKGNILERFSAQQFPDLHSELNLSSLELGDSALYFCASSVAFNGELFFGEGSRLTVL.

The chain is built from TRBV7-9 and TRBJ1-2, with 8 bases fitting TRBD1. V dropped 6 bases and J dropped 2; count of bases not matched to a gene: 5. Germline V gene data show CDR1 as SEHNR and CDR2 as FQNEAQ (reference sequence). The CDR3 has 14 amino acids. The CDR3 bases are TGTGCCAGCAGAGATGGACAGGGCAACTATGGCTACACCTTC. Encoded protein: CASRDGQGNYGYTF. The full variable domain, rest sourced from reference TRBV7-9 and TRBJ1-2, is DTGVSQNPRHKITKRGQNVTFRCDPISEHNRLYWYRQTLGQGPEFLTYFQNEAQLEKSRLLSDRFSAERPKGSFSTLEIQRTEQGDSAMYLCASRDGQGNYGYTFGSGTRLTVV.

The chain carries TRBV11-3 and TRBJ2-1; no definite D call. This CDR3 has 16 residues. Germline lookup yields CDR1 SGHNT and CDR2 YENEEA. The V end lost 4 bases, the J end lost 0 bases, and 13 bases lay between the germline ends. The CDR3 sequence is CASSSRGQSSYNEQFF. CDR3 nucleotides: TGTGCCAGCAGCTCTCGCGGTCAGAGCTCCTACAATGAGCAGTTCTTC. Full variable domain (outside the CDR3, taken from reference TRBV11-3 and TRBJ2-1): EAGVVQSPRYKIIEKKQPVAFWCNPISGHNTLYWYLQNLGQGPELLIRYENEEAVDDSQLPKDRFSAERLKGVDSTLKIQPAELGDSAVYLCASSSRGQSSYNEQFFGPGTRLTVL.

This clone came up a few times. The rearrangement joins TRBV7-2 to TRBJ1-5; D not resolved. This CDR3 region has 15 residues. CDR1 SGHTA and CDR2 FQGNSA come from the germline V gene. The ends were cut back, 1 base at V and 0 bases at J, with 7 bases in the middle. The CDR3 DNA follows: TGTGCCAGCAGCTTAGTACAGAATAGCAATCAGCCCCAGCATTTT. Its translation is CASSLVQNSNQPQHF.